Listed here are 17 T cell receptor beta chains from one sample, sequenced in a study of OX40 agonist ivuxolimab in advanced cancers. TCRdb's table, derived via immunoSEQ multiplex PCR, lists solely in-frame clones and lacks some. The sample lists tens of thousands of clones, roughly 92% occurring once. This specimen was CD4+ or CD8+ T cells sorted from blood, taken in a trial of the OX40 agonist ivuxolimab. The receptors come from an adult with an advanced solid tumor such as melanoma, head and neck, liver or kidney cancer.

The CDR3 loop reads CASSLQGDSGNTIYF. The CDR3 nucleotides read TGTGCCAGCAGCTTACAGGGAGATTCTGGAAACACCATATATTTT. This chain uses TRBV7-2 with TRBJ1-3; maybe TRBD1 (5 bases). The germline V and J ends were trimmed by 2 bases and 1 base, with 9 bases remaining between them. Germline CDR1 is SGHTA and CDR2 is FQGNSA. CDR3 length equals 15 residues.

This chain's CDR3 is CASSLGVSSTDTQYF. The CDR3 DNA sequence: TGTGCCAGCAGCTTAGGCGTCTCTAGCACAGATACGCAGTATTTT. The chain is built from TRBV11-1 and TRBJ2-3; D remains ambiguous. CDR3 size: 15 residues. Trimming stripped 1 base from V and 0 bases from J, with 8 bases between. The germline V gene encodes CDR1 SGHAT and CDR2 FQDESV (reference sequence).

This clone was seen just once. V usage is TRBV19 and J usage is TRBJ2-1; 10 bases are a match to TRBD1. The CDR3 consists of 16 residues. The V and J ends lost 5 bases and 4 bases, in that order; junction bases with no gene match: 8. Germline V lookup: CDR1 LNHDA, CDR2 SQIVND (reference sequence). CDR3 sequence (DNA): TGTGCCAGTAGTTCTATCGGACAGGGGGATTACAATGAGCAGTTCTTC. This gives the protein CASSSIGQGDYNEQFF.

CDR3 DNA: TGCAGCCTAGCCGGTATGAAGCCTCGTGGCTACACCTTC. Its translation is CSLAGMKPRGYTF. This chain uses TRBV29-1 with TRBJ1-2, with D hard to call. The CDR3 runs 13 residues. V was clipped by 8 bases and J by 7 bases, with 20 bases between them. Per germline, CDR1 SQVTM and CDR2 ANQGSEA. Using reference TRBV29-1 and TRBJ1-2 for the parts outside the CDR3, the full variable domain is SAVISQKPSRDICQRGTSLTIQCQVDSQVTMMFWYRQQPGQSLTLIATANQGSEATYESGFVIDKFPISRPNLTFSTLTVSNMSPEDSSIYLCSLAGMKPRGYTFGSGTRLTVV.

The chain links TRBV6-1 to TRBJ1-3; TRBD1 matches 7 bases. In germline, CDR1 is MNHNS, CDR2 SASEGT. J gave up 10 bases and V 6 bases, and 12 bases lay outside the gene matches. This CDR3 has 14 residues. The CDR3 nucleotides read TGTGCCAGCAGAGGACAGGACCCCGTTCTGACCATATATTTT. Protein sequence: CASRGQDPVLTIYF.

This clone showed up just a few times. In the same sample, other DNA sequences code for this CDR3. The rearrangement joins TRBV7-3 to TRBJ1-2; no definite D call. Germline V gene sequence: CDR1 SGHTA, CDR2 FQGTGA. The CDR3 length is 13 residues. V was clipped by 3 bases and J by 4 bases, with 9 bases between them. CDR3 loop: CASSFGEGYGYTF. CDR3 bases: TGTGCCAGCAGCTTTGGGGAGGGCTATGGCTACACCTTC.

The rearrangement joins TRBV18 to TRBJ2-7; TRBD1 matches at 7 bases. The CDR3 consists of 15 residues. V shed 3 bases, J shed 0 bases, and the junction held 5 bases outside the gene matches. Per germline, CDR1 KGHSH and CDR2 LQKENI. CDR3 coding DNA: TGTGCCAGCTCACCCCCGGGACAGATCTCCTACGAGCAGTACTTC. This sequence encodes CASSPPGQISYEQYF.

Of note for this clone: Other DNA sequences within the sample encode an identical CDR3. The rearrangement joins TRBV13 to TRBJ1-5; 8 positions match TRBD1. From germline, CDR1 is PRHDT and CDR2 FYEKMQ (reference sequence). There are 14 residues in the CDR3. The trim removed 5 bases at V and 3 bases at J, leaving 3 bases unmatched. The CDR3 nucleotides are TGTGCCAGCAGCCGGACAGGGATCAATCAGCCCCAGCATTTT. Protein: CASSRTGINQPQHF.

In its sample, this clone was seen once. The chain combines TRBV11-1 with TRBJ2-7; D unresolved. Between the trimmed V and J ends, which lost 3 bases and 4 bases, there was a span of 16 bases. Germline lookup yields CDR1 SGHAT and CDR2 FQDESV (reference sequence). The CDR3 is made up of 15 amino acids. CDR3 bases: TGTGCCAGCAGCTTCGGTAACGGCGCCGTTTACGAGCAGTACTTC. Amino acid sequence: CASSFGNGAVYEQYF.

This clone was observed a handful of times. CDR3 nucleotides: TGTGCCAGTAGTCCCTGGTTTTACAGGGCCGACGCGCAGTATTTT. This codes for CASSPWFYRADAQYF. The chain recombines TRBV19 with TRBJ2-3, with TRBD1 as a possible D gene (6 bases). The CDR3 extends over 15 amino acids. Germline V gene sequence: CDR1 LNHDA, CDR2 SQIVND (reference sequence). Trimming removed 5 bases at V and 10 bases at J, with 22 bases between.

The CDR3 loop reads CASSAPGGSDTQYF. CDR3 sequence (DNA): TGTGCCAGCAGCGCCCCAGGGGGATCAGATACGCAGTATTTT. V usage is TRBV9 and J usage is TRBJ2-3, with 7 nucleotides matching TRBD1. Trimming at V came to 3 bases and at J to 4 bases, leaving 5 bases not matched to a gene. CDR3 length: 14 amino acids. The germline gives CDR1 SGDLS, CDR2 YYNGEE.

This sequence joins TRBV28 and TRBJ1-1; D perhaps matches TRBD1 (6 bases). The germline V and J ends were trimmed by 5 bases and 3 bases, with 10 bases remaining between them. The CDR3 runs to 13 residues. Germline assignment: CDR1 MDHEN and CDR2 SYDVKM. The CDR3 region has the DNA TGTGCCAGCAGTGTGGACAGTTACACTGAAGCTTTCTTT. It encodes CASSVDSYTEAFF.

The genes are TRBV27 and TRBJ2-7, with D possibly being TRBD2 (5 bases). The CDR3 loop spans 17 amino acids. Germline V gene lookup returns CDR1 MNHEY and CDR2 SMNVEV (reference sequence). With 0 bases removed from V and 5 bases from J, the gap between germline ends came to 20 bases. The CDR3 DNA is TGTGCCAGCAGTTTATCTTCTCGAAGGCCCGCCGGGGACGAGCAGTACTTC. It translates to CASSLSSRRPAGDEQYF.

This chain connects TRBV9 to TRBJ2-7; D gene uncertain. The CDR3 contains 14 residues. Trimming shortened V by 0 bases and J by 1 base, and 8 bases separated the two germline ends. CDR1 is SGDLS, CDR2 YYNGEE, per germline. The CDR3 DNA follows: TGTGCCAGCAGCGTAGGCATGGGGTCCTACGAGCAGTACTTC. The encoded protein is CASSVGMGSYEQYF.

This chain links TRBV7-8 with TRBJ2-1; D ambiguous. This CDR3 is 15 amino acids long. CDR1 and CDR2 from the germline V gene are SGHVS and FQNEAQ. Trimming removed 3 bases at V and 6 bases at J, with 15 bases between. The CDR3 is CASSFLGGGINEQFF. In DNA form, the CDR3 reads TGTGCCAGCAGCTTCCTAGGCGGTGGGATCAATGAGCAGTTCTTC. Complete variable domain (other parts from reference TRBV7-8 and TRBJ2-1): GAGVSQSPRYKVAKRGQDVALRCDPISGHVSLFWYQQALGQGPEFLTYFQNEAQLDKSGLPSDRFFAERPEGSVSTLKIQRTQQEDSAVYLCASSFLGGGINEQFFGPGTRLTVL.

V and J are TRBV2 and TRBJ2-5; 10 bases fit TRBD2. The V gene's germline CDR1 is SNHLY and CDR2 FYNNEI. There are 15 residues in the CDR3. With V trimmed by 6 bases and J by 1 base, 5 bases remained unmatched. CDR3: CASSTGTSAQETQYF. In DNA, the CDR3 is TGTGCCAGCAGCACCGGGACTAGCGCCCAAGAGACCCAGTACTTC.

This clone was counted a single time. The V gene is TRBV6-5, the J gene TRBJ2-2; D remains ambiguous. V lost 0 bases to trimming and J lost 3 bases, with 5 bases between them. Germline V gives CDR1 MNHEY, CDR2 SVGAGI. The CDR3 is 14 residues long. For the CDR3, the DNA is TGTGCCAGCAGTTACTCACCATACACCGGGGAGCTGTTTTTT. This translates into CASSYSPYTGELFF.